The following is a T cell receptor beta chain sequence with its context. Its matching antigen is unknown. This specimen comes from a study of T cell responses to AZD1222 COVID-19 vaccine. Generated by immunoSEQ multiplex PCR, the TCRdb table keeps only in-frame clones and is missing some. The sample consists of just under 150,000 clones, 86% of them appearing once. Recipients boosted at about 4 weeks or about 12 weeks are pooled. Study results and caveats: The sample set comprised mostly white British donors with more females, and clonal diversity was possibly underestimated. Within unmutated variant regions lay the reported targets of nearly half of spike-specific TCRs. Only 5 or 6 people who got AZD1222 tested seropositive at baseline.

Specimen: peripheral blood, collected 28 days after the second AZD1222 dose. This TCR came from an adult who received the AZD1222 COVID-19 vaccine.

CDR3 protein: CASTLKEGAEAFF. The CDR3 DNA is TGTGCCAGCACCCTGAAGGAGGGGGCTGAAGCTTTCTTT. This chain connects TRBV12-3 or TRBV12-4 to TRBJ1-1; D possibly corresponds to TRBD1 (6 bases). The V gene lost 7 bases and the J gene lost 6 bases, with 15 bases spanning the gap. This CDR3 has 13 amino acids.